This section outlines one T cell receptor beta chain sequence together with its context. Its matching antigen is unknown. The V and J ends lost 3 bases and 4 bases respectively, with 23 bases between them. CDR1 and CDR2 (germline): SGHRS, YFSETQ. CDR3 size: 17 residues. Using immunoSEQ multiplex PCR, the repertoire was profiled, and TCRdb retains in-frame clones only, with some absent. This table holds about 15,000 clones, approximately 92% found once. Time point in this sample: baseline, week 1 (first vaccination visit). Treatment indicated: pre-vaccination baseline after standard-of-care therapy. Every donor had a new WHO grade 3 or 4 astrocytoma that was IDH1-mutant, with loss of nuclear ATRX. The data were obtained in a study of a mutant IDH1 vaccine in newly diagnosed glioma. For the study at large: Former treatment meant radiotherapy, temozolomide, or both; the majority had gotten both.

Whole-study results and caveats: Variations in leading peripheral T cell clonotypes appeared to have no connection with pseudoprogression.

This receptor was taken from a middle-aged woman with glioma. Some clones in this sample may be carry-over from other donors' samples. This rearrangement joins TRBV5-1 to TRBJ2-7, with D possibly TRBD1 on 6 matching bases. The material sequenced was PBMCs, taken from a glioma patient treated with radiotherapy, temozolomide or both. Written as DNA, the CDR3 is TGCGCCAGCAGCTCCGGGACAACGACATTCCCCCTTTACGAGCAGTACTTC. Protein: CASSSGTTTFPLYEQYF.